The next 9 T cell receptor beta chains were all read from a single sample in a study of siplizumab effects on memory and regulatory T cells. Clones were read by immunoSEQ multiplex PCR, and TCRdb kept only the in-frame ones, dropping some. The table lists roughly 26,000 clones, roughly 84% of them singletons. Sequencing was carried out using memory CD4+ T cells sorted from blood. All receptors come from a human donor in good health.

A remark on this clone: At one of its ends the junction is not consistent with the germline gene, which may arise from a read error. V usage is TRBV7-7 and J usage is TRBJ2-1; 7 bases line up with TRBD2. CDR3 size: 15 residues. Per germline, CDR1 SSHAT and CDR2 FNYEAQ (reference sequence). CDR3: CASSPELARYNEQFF. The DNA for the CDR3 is TGTGCTAGCAGCCCCGAACTAGCGCGCTACAATGAGCAGTTCTTC.

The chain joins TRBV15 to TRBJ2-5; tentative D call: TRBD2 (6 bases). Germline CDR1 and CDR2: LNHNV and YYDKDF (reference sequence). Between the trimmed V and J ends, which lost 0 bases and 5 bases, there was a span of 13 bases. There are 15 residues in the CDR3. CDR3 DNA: TGTGCCACCAGCAGAGATGCACTGCGGGACGAGACCCAGTACTTC. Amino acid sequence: CATSRDALRDETQYF.

CDR3 in DNA: TGTGCCTGGAGCGGACGCCTGCCTAGGGAAAAACTGTTTTTT. Translated, it gives CAWSGRLPREKLFF. This chain uses TRBV30 with TRBJ1-4; the D is unclear. This CDR3 spans 14 amino acids. The V and J ends lost 3 bases and 8 bases respectively, with 16 bases between them. CDR1 is GTSNPN, CDR2 SVGIG, per germline (reference sequence).

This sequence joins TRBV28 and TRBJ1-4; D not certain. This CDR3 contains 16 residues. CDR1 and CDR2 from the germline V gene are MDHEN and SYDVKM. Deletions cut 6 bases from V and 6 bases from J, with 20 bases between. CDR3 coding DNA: TGTGCCAGCAGGACGGGAAGAACCCTTACTTATGAAAAACTGTTTTTT. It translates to CASRTGRTLTYEKLFF.

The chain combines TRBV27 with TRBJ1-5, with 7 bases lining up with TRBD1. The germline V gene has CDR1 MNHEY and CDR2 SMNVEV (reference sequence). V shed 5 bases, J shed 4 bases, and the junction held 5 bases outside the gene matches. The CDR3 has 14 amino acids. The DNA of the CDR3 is TGTGCCAGCAGTCGCCGACAGGGAAATCAGCCCCAGCATTTT. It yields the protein CASSRRQGNQPQHF.

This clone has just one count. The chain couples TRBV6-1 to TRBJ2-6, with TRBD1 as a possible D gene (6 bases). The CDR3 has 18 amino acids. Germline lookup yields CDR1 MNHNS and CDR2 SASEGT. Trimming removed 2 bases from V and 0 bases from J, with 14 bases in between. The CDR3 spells CASSEYLGQNSGANVLTF. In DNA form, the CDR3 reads TGTGCCAGCAGTGAATATCTAGGACAGAACTCTGGGGCCAACGTCCTGACTTTC.

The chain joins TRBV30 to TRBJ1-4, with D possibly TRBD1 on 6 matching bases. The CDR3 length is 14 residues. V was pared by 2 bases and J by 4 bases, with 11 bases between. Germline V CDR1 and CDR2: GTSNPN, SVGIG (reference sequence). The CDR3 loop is CAWSWGGINEKLFF. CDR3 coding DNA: TGTGCCTGGAGTTGGGGGGGCATTAATGAAAAACTGTTTTTT.

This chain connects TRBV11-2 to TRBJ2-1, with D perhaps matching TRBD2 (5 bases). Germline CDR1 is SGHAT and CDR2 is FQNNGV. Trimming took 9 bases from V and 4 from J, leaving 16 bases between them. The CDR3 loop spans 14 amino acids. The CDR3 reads CAREISGLYNEQFF. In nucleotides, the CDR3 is TGTGCCAGAGAAATTTCGGGGTTATACAATGAGCAGTTCTTC.

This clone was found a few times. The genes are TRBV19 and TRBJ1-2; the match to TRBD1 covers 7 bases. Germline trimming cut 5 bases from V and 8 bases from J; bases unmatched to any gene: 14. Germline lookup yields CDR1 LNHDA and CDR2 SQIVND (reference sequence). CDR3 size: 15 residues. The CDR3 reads CASSYLPQGIGGYTF. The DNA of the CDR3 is TGTGCCAGTAGTTACCTACCACAGGGGATTGGAGGCTACACCTTC.